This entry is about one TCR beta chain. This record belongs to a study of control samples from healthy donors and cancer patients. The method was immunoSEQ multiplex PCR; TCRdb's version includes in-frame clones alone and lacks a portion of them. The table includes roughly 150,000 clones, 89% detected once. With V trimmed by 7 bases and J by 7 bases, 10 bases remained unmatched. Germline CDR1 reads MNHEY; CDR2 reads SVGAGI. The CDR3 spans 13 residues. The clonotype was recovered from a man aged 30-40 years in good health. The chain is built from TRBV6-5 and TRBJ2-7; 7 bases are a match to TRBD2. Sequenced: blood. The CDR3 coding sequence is TGTGCCAGCAAGTCTACCGCGGGGGAGGAGCAGTACTTC. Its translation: CASKSTAGEEQYF.